One sample yielded the 13 T cell receptor beta chains listed below, sequenced in a study of early T cells in non-severe SARS-CoV-2 infection. TCRdb itself ran the 5' RACE reads through MiXCR, one entry per CDR3 protein. The repertoire holds 100,000 to 150,000 distinct CDR3 sequences, with about 15% as singletons. Sequenced material: whole blood. Receptors were obtained from an adult who was a healthcare worker with PCR-confirmed SARS-CoV-2 infection or an uninfected control (not recorded which).

This sequence joins TRBV7-9 and TRBJ2-5, with D unresolved. Germline lookup yields CDR1 SEHNR and CDR2 FQNEAQ (reference sequence). CDR3 length: 11 residues. Trimming stripped 5 bases from V and 5 bases from J, with 6 bases between. The CDR3 region is CASSQRETQYF. CDR3 in DNA: TGTGCCAGCAGCCAAAGGGAGACCCAGTACTTC.

This clonotype was seen more than once but under ten times. The chain joins TRBV6-5 to TRBJ2-3; perhaps TRBD2 as D (5 bases). V was shortened by 8 bases and J by 0 bases, with 6 bases between the two germline ends. CDR3 length: 12 residues. In germline, CDR1 is MNHEY, CDR2 SVGAGI. The CDR3 reads CASRGSTDTQYF. The CDR3 DNA follows: TGTGCCAGCCGGGGAAGCACAGATACGCAGTATTTT.

This clonotype showed up just a few times. The rearrangement joins TRBV18 to TRBJ1-1; no firm D call. The germline V gene encodes CDR1 KGHSH and CDR2 LQKENI. This CDR3 region has 17 residues. Between the trimmed V and J ends, which lost 6 bases and 0 bases, there was a span of 20 bases. The DNA for the CDR3 is TGTGCCAGCTCCTCTTGGGTTCGACGCCCCATGAACACTGAAGCTTTCTTT. Translated: CASSSWVRRPMNTEAFF.

V usage is TRBV6-4 and J usage is TRBJ1-6; TRBD1 agrees at 9 bases. Germline V gives CDR1 MRHNA, CDR2 SNTAGT. V lost 2 bases and J lost 9; bases outside the gene matches: 2. This CDR3 is 14 amino acids long. The CDR3 coding sequence is TGTGCCAGCAGTGACGGACAGGGGAGTTCACCCCTCCACTTT. As protein: CASSDGQGSSPLHF.

This clonotype was recorded a few times. The chain links TRBV29-1 to TRBJ1-1; possible D gene TRBD1, 5 bases. V was cut by 7 bases and J by 0 bases, with 12 bases left in between. This CDR3 is built from 13 residues. The germline V gene encodes CDR1 SQVTM and CDR2 ANQGSEA. CDR3 sequence (DNA): TGCAGCGCCGAGACAGCCATGAACACTGAAGCTTTCTTT. It encodes CSAETAMNTEAFF.

This clonotype was seen repeatedly, ten times or more. V gene TRBV11-2 combines with J gene TRBJ2-3; D possibly corresponds to TRBD2 (6 bases). The CDR3 spans 15 residues. Germline values: CDR1 SGHAT, CDR2 FQNNGV. The V end was cut by 2 bases, the J end by 4 bases, with 13 bases between. This chain's CDR3 is CASSLIGGPPDTQYF. As DNA, the CDR3 is TGTGCCAGCAGCTTAATCGGAGGGCCGCCAGATACGCAGTATTTT.

The table lists this clonotype with many counts. The CDR3 sequence: CASSQPGIGGNTIYF. The CDR3 DNA reads as TGTGCCAGCAGCCAACCGGGCATAGGTGGAAACACCATATATTTT. The chain couples TRBV14 to TRBJ1-3; no definite D call. Germline loops: CDR1 SGHDN, CDR2 FVKESK. This CDR3 is built from 15 residues. Trimming left V 2 bases short and J 3 bases short, with 11 bases between.

J is TRBJ2-5 and V is TRBV12-3 or TRBV12-4; D not certain. The CDR3 has 13 amino acids. V was shortened by 3 bases and J by 6 bases, with 11 bases between the two germline ends. CDR3 in amino acids: CASSFDIRKTQYF. CDR3 bases: TGTGCCAGCAGTTTCGACATAAGGAAGACCCAGTACTTC.

This sequence joins TRBV12-3 or TRBV12-4 and TRBJ1-2, with 8 bases that match TRBD1. CDR3 length: 15 residues. Unmatched junction bases numbered 11, after V lost 4 bases and J lost 7 bases. The chain's CDR3 is CASSSRTGNNRGYTF. The CDR3 coding sequence is TGTGCCAGCAGTTCCCGGACAGGGAATAACCGTGGCTACACCTTC.

This clonotype was found a few times. This chain joins TRBV29-1 and TRBJ2-5; 7 bases line up with TRBD2. Trimming cost V 5 bases and J 4 bases; bases outside gene matches: 4. The CDR3 is made up of 12 amino acids. Looked up from germline, CDR1 is SQVTM and CDR2 is ANQGSEA. CDR3 in amino acids: CSVQGLLETQYF. In DNA form, the CDR3 reads TGCAGCGTTCAGGGACTACTAGAGACCCAGTACTTC.

The sample holds many counts of this clonotype. This rearrangement joins TRBV2 to TRBJ1-1, with D perhaps matching TRBD1 (5 bases). Germline CDR1 and CDR2: SNHLY and FYNNEI. This CDR3 is 13 amino acids long. Trimming shortened V by 5 bases and J by 4 bases, and 11 bases separated the two germline ends. CDR3 coding DNA: TGTGCCAGCAGTCGAAGTGGGGGCACTGAAGCTTTCTTT. Translation: CASSRSGGTEAFF.

This clonotype was counted at least ten times. The chain uses TRBV7-9 and TRBJ1-1; 7 positions agree with TRBD1. The CDR3 has 12 residues. The J segment lost 5 bases and the V segment lost 4 bases, leaving 1 base of the junction unmatched. From germline, CDR1 is SEHNR and CDR2 FQNEAQ (reference sequence). CDR3 amino acids: CASSSQGTEAFF. In DNA form, the CDR3 reads TGTGCCAGCAGCTCACAGGGGACTGAAGCTTTCTTT.

The chain is built from TRBV29-1 and TRBJ2-3; 7 bases align to TRBD2. Germline V lookup: CDR1 SQVTM, CDR2 ANQGSEA. The CDR3 length is 12 residues. J gave up 1 base and V 8 bases, and 3 bases lay outside the gene matches. In DNA form, the CDR3 reads TGCAGCATACGGGGGGGCACAGATACGCAGTATTTT. Translated, it gives CSIRGGTDTQYF.